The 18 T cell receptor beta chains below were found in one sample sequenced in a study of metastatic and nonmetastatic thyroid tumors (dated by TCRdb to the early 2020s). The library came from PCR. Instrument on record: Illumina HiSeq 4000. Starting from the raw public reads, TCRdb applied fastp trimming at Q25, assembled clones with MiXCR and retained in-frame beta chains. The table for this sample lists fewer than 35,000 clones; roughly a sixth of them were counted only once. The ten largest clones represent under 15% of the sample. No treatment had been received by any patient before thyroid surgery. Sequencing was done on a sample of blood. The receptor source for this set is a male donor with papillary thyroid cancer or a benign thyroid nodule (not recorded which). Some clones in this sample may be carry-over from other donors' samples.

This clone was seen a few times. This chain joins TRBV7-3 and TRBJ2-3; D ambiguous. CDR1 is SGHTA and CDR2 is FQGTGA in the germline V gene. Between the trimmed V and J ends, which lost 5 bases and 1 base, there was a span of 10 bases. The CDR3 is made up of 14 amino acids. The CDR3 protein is CASSLTYGTDTQYF. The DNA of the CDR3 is TGTGCCAGCAGCCTCACCTACGGCACAGATACGCAGTATTTT.

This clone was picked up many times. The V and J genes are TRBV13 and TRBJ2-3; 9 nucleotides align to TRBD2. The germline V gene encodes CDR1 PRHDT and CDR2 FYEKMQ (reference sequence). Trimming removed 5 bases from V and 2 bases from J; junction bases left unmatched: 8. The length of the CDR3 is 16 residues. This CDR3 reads CASSLRPSGDTDTQYF. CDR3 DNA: TGTGCCAGCAGCCTCCGACCTAGCGGGGACACAGATACGCAGTATTTT.

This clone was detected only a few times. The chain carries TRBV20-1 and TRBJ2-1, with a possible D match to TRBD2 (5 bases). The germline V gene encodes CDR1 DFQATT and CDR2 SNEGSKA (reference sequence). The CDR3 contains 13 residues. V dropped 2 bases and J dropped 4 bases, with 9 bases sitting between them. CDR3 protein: CSARPSQYNEQFF. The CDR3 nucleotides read TGCAGTGCTAGACCTAGCCAATACAATGAGCAGTTCTTC.

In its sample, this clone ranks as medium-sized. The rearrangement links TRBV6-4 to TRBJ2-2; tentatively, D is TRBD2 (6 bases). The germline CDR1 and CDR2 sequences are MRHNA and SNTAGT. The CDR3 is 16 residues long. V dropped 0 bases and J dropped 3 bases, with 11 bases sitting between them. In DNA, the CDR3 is TGTGCCAGCAGTGACTCGAGAGGAGGGGACACCGGGGAGCTGTTTTTT. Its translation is CASSDSRGGDTGELFF.

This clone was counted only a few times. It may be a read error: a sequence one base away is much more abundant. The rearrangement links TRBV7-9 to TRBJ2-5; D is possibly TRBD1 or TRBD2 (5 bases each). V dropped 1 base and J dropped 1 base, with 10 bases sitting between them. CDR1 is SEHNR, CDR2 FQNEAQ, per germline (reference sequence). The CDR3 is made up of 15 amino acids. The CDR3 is CASSLGGTSQETQYF. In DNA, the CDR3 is TGTGCCAGCAGCTTAGGGGGGACCTCCCAAGAGACCCAGTACTTC. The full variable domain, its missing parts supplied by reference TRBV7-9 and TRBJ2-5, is DTGVSQNPRHKITKRGQNVTFRCDPISEHNRLYWYRQTLGQGPEFLTYFQNEAQLEKSRLLSDRFSAERPKGSFSTLEIQRTEQGDSAMYLCASSLGGTSQETQYFGPGTRLLVL.

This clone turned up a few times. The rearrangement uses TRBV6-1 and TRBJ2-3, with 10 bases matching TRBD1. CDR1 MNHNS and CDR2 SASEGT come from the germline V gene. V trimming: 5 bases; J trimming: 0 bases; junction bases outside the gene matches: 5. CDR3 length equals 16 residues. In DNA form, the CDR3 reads TGTGCCAGCAGTCGACAGGGGGCGAGAAGCACAGATACGCAGTATTTT. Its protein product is CASSRQGARSTDTQYF.

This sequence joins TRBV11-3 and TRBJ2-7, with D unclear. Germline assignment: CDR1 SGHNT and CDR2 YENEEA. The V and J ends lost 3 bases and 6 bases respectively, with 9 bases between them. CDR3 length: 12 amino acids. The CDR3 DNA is TGTGCCAGCAGCTTCTCGACACTCGAGCAGTACTTC. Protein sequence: CASSFSTLEQYF.

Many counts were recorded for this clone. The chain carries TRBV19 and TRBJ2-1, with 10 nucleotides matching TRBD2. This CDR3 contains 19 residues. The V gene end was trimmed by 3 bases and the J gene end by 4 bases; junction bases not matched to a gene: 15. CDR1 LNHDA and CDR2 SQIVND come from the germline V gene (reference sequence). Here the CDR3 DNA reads TGTGCCAGTAGTATGTTGGGTGCGGCTAGCGGGGGCGGATACAATGAGCAGTTCTTC. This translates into CASSMLGAASGGGYNEQFF.

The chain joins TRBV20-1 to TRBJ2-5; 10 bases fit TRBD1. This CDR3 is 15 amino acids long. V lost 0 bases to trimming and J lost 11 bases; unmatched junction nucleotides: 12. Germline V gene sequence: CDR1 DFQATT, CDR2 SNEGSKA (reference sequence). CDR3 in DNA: TGCAGTGCTAGAGACATAAGACAGGGGGCGGGAGAGCAGTACTTC. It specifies CSARDIRQGAGEQYF.

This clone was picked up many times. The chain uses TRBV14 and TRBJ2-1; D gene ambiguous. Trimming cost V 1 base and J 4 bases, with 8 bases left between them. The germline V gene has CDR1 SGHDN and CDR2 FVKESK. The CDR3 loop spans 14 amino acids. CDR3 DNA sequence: TGTGCCAGCAGCCAAGGGAGCATTTACAATGAGCAGTTCTTC. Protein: CASSQGSIYNEQFF.

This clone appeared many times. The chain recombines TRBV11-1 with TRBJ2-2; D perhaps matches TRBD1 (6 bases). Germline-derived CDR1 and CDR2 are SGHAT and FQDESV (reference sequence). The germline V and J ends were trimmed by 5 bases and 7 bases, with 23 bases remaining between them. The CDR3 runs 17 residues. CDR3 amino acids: CASSPFRGTPRRGELFF. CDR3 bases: TGTGCCAGCAGCCCTTTTAGAGGGACACCTCGTCGCGGGGAGCTGTTTTTT.

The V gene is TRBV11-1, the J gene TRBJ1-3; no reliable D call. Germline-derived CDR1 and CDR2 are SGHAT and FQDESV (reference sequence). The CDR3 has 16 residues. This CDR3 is CSISWVDLSSGNTIYF. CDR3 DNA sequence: TGTTCCATCAGCTGGGTCGACCTGAGCTCTGGAAACACCATATATTTT. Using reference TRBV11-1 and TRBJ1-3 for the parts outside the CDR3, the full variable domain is EAEVAQSPRYKITEKSQAVAFWCDPISGHATLYWYRQILGQGPELLVQFQDESVVDDSQLPKDRFSAERLKGVDSTLKIQPAELGDSAMYLCSISWVDLSSGNTIYFGEGSWLTVV.

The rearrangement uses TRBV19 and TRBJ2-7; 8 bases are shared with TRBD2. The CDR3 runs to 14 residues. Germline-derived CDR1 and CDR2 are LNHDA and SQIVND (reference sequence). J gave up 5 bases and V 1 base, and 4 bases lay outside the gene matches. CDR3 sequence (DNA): TGTGCCAGTAGTATAGGGACTAGCTTAAACGAGCAGTACTTC. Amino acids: CASSIGTSLNEQYF.

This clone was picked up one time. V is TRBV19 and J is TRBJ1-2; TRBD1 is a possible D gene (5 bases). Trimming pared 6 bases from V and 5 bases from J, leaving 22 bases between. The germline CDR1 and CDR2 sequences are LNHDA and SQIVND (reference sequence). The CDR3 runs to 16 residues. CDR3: CASSPDRPSLIYGYTF. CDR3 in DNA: TGTGCCAGTAGCCCCGACAGACCCTCCCTGATTTATGGCTACACCTTC.

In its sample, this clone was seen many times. The CDR3 DNA reads as TGTGCCAGCAGCGTAAGTTCGGGCGAGAGCTCTGGAAACACCATATATTTT. It specifies CASSVSSGESSGNTIYF. This chain links TRBV9 with TRBJ1-3; no reliable D call. CDR3 length: 17 residues. V lost 1 base and J lost 0, with 14 bases in between. Germline V gene sequence: CDR1 SGDLS, CDR2 YYNGEE.

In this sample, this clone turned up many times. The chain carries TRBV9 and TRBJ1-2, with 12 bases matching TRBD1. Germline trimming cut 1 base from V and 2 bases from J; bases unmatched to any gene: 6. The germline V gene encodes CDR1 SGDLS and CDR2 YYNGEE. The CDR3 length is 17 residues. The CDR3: CASSVPGTGGVNYGYTF. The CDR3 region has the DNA TGTGCCAGCAGCGTACCCGGGACAGGGGGCGTCAACTATGGCTACACCTTC.

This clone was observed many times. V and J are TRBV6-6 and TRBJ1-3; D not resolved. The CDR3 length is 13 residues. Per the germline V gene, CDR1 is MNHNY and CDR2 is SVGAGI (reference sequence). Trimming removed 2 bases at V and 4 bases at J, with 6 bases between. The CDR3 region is CASSYDNGNTIYF. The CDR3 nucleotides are TGTGCCAGCAGTTACGACAACGGAAACACCATATATTTT.

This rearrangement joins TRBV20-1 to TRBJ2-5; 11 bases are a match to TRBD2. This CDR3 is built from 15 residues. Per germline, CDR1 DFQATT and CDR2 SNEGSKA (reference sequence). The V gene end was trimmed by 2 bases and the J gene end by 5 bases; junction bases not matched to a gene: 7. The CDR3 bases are TGCAGTGCTAGAACGTCTAGCGGGAGGTTGGAGACCCAGTACTTC. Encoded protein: CSARTSSGRLETQYF.